This entry lists 32 T cell receptor beta chains sequenced from one sample in a study of response to subunit inactivated influenza vaccine. One entry per CDR3 protein, called by TCRdb with MiXCR from the RT-PCR reads. Found here are roughly 170,000 distinct CDR3 sequences, nearly 9.5% of them singletons; the top ten hold 11%. The sequences come from non-naive T cells sorted from PBMCs, collected on the day of vaccination. These receptors were collected from a man aged 45-65 years who received an inactivated influenza vaccine.

V and J are TRBV4-2 and TRBJ2-2, with TRBD2 matching over 9 bases. Trimming cost V 5 bases and J 2 bases; bases outside gene matches: 9. The CDR3 contains 17 residues. The germline CDR1 and CDR2 sequences are LGHNA and YNFKEQ. CDR3 nucleotide sequence: TGTGCCAGCAGCTACATTAGCGGGAGAAGAAACACCGGGGAGCTGTTTTTT. Protein sequence: CASSYISGRRNTGELFF.

The V call is TRBV4-1, the J call TRBJ2-1, with D possibly matching TRBD1 (6 bases). CDR3 size: 17 residues. Trimming cost V 0 bases and J 2 bases, with 14 bases left between them. Germline V CDR1 and CDR2: MGHRA, YSYEKL. CDR3 DNA sequence: TGCGCCAGCAGCCAAGATCGTGTAGGGGGTACCTACAATGAGCAGTTCTTC. Amino acid sequence: CASSQDRVGGTYNEQFF.

The genes are TRBV20-1 and TRBJ2-7, with D possibly matching TRBD2 (6 bases). This CDR3 contains 12 residues. Trimming removed 4 bases at V and 4 bases at J, with 11 bases between. From germline, CDR1 is DFQATT and CDR2 SNEGSKA (reference sequence). The CDR3 loop is CSAMGLLYEQYF. In DNA form, the CDR3 reads TGCAGTGCTATGGGACTGCTTTACGAGCAGTACTTC.

There are a few counts of this clonotype. The junction and the germline gene differ at one end; a read error may be behind it. V is TRBV20-1 and J is TRBJ2-3; 7 bases match TRBD2. The CDR3 has 16 amino acids. Germline CDR1 DFQATT, CDR2 SNEGSKA (reference sequence). The CDR3 sequence is CCARARDYLGTDTQYF. The CDR3 bases are TGCTGTGCTAGAGCTAGGGACTACTTAGGCACAGATACGCAGTATTTT.

The chain is built from TRBV10-3 and TRBJ2-3; the D gene is possibly TRBD2 (6 bases). This CDR3 comprises 15 residues. The V end lost 6 bases, the J end lost 2 bases, and 15 bases lay between the germline ends. Germline CDR1 ENHRY, CDR2 SYGVKD. This chain's CDR3 is CAISPGRLNTDTQYF. The DNA for the CDR3 is TGTGCCATCAGCCCAGGGAGGCTAAACACAGATACGCAGTATTTT.

In this sample, this clonotype turned up a few times. The chain uses TRBV10-3 and TRBJ2-2; 9 nucleotides line up with TRBD2. The germline V gene encodes CDR1 ENHRY and CDR2 SYGVKD. This CDR3 is built from 16 residues. With 4 bases clipped from V and 5 bases from J, the junction kept 8 bases outside the gene matches. CDR3 nucleotides: TGTGCCATCAGTGTGTTCCGAACTAGCGGGACCGGGGAGCTGTTTTTT. Protein product: CAISVFRTSGTGELFF.

In its sample, this clonotype was seen a few times. The gene calls are TRBV7-9 and TRBJ1-1; tentatively, D is TRBD1 (5 bases). V lost 5 bases and J lost 1, with 11 bases in between. The CDR3 covers 14 residues. CDR1 SEHNR and CDR2 FQNEAQ come from the germline V gene (reference sequence). CDR3 sequence: CASSPWQGNTEAFF. For the CDR3, the DNA is TGTGCCAGCAGCCCATGGCAGGGGAACACTGAAGCTTTCTTT.

V gene TRBV5-4 combines with J gene TRBJ2-3, with no clear D. Germline V gives CDR1 SGHNT, CDR2 YYREEE (reference sequence). The V and J ends lost 0 bases and 2 bases respectively, with 7 bases between them. This CDR3 has 14 residues. The CDR3 region has the DNA TGTGCCAGCAGCTTGGTCGGAAACACAGATACGCAGTATTTT. This codes for CASSLVGNTDTQYF.

V usage is TRBV20-1 and J usage is TRBJ2-1; 8 bases align to TRBD2. After removal of 3 bases from V and 2 bases from J, the junction contained 6 bases not matched to a gene. The CDR3 loop spans 15 amino acids. Looked up from germline, CDR1 is DFQATT and CDR2 is SNEGSKA (reference sequence). Written as DNA, the CDR3 is TGCAGTGCTAGCACCGGGACTAGGACCTACAATGAGCAGTTCTTC. This translates into CSASTGTRTYNEQFF.

The V call is TRBV12-3 or TRBV12-4, the J call TRBJ1-2, with a tentative D call TRBD1 (5 bases). This CDR3 has 14 residues. Trimming cost V 3 bases and J 0 bases, with 8 bases left between them. The CDR3 spells CASSFQGTNYGYTF. CDR3 coding DNA: TGTGCCAGCAGTTTCCAGGGAACTAACTATGGCTACACCTTC.

This clonotype showed up just a few times. The V call is TRBV6-2 or TRBV6-3, the J call TRBJ1-5, with no clear D. The germline V gene has CDR1 MNHEY and CDR2 SVGEGT. V shed 7 bases and J shed 11 bases, with 15 bases lying between them. CDR3 size: 12 residues. CDR3 bases: TGTGCCAGCAATCCGGACGGTGCGGCCCAGCATTTT. Translated, it gives CASNPDGAAQHF.

Many counts were recorded for this clonotype. The chain carries TRBV11-1 and TRBJ2-1, with 10 bases identical to TRBD2. The CDR3 is 17 residues long. Germline CDR1 SGHAT, CDR2 FQDESV (reference sequence). V lost 4 bases, J lost 2 bases, and 8 bases stayed unmatched. The chain's CDR3 is CASSWLAGVGPYNEQFF. The CDR3 coding sequence is TGTGCCAGCAGCTGGCTAGCGGGAGTTGGGCCCTACAATGAGCAGTTCTTC.

The DNA for the CDR3 is TGCAGTGCTAGAGGTCTAGCGGGGTTAACAGATACGCAGTATTTT. Its protein product is CSARGLAGLTDTQYF. The chain links TRBV20-1 to TRBJ2-3, with TRBD2 identical over 9 bases. Losses at the gene ends were 1 base for V and 3 bases for J; bases not matched to a gene: 5. The CDR3 sequence is 15 residues long. Germline V gene data show CDR1 as DFQATT and CDR2 as SNEGSKA (reference sequence).

V and J are TRBV5-1 and TRBJ1-2; 8 nucleotides line up with TRBD1. This CDR3 has 17 residues. J lost 0 bases, V lost 4 bases, and 11 bases had no gene match. CDR1 and CDR2 from the germline V gene are SGHRS and YFSETQ. The DNA for the CDR3 is TGCGCCAGCAGCCCAAGGACAGGGCTTTTGGCTAACTATGGCTACACCTTC. This gives the protein CASSPRTGLLANYGYTF.

This clonotype turned up a few times. The chain uses TRBV29-1 and TRBJ2-3; 10 bases map to TRBD2. The J segment lost 6 bases and the V segment lost 0 bases, leaving 12 bases of the junction unmatched. This CDR3 has 17 residues. Germline V lookup: CDR1 SQVTM, CDR2 ANQGSEA. The CDR3 sequence: CSVEDPRSGRAVDTQYF. As DNA, the CDR3 is TGCAGCGTTGAAGACCCCAGGAGCGGGAGGGCCGTTGATACGCAGTATTTT.

This clonotype was detected only a few times. The chain is built from TRBV6-5 and TRBJ1-6; D remains unclear. The CDR3 spans 15 residues. Looked up from germline, CDR1 is MNHEY and CDR2 is SVGAGI. Trimming removed 4 bases at V and 9 bases at J, with 16 bases between. The CDR3 region is CASSSTRGRGSPLHF. Here the CDR3 DNA reads TGTGCCAGCAGTTCCACCCGAGGGCGGGGTTCACCCCTCCACTTT.

This clonotype was seen at least ten times. The chain recombines TRBV12-3 or TRBV12-4 with TRBJ1-2; no clear D. This CDR3 comprises 13 residues. The V and J ends lost 2 bases and 3 bases respectively, with 7 bases between them. The CDR3: CASSLRGDYGYTF. The CDR3 DNA follows: TGTGCCAGCAGTTTACGGGGTGACTATGGCTACACCTTC.

The CDR3 region is CSARGGHEQYF. The CDR3 nucleotides are TGCAGTGCTAGAGGGGGACACGAGCAGTACTTC. The V call is TRBV20-1, the J call TRBJ2-7; the D gene could be TRBD1 or TRBD2 (5 bases each). The CDR3 loop spans 11 amino acids. Trimming removed 1 base at V and 5 bases at J, with 6 bases between. CDR1 is DFQATT, CDR2 SNEGSKA, per germline (reference sequence).

This clonotype has a handful of counts. The V call is TRBV7-6, the J call TRBJ2-7, with TRBD1 matching 7 bases. Germline CDR1 is SGHVS and CDR2 is FNYEAQ. The CDR3 is made up of 14 amino acids. With 2 bases clipped from V and 5 bases from J, the junction kept 6 bases outside the gene matches. The CDR3 nucleotides read TGTGCCAGCAGCTTATCGTACAGGGGCCACGAGCAGTACTTC. Protein sequence: CASSLSYRGHEQYF.

The chain carries TRBV7-2 and TRBJ2-1; TRBD1 might be the D (6 bases). V dropped 1 base and J dropped 6 bases, with 7 bases sitting between them. The length of the CDR3 is 13 residues. CDR1 is SGHTA and CDR2 is FQGNSA in the germline V gene. The CDR3 DNA reads TGTGCCAGCAGCTTAGAGGGGGTCAATGAGCAGTTCTTC. Encoded protein: CASSLEGVNEQFF.

Many counts were recorded for this clonotype. The V gene is TRBV12-3 or TRBV12-4, the J gene TRBJ1-4; unclear D gene. V lost 6 bases and J lost 10, with 15 bases in between. This CDR3 contains 13 residues. The CDR3 DNA is TGTGCCAGCAGCCCCGTTGGCAAGGGAAAACTGTTTTTT. This translates into CASSPVGKGKLFF.

This clonotype has a handful of counts. This rearrangement joins TRBV3-1 to TRBJ1-2, with 10 bases identical to TRBD1. Looked up from germline, CDR1 is LGHDT and CDR2 is YNNKEL (reference sequence). The trim removed 5 bases at V and 2 bases at J, leaving 5 bases unmatched. The CDR3 contains 15 residues. In nucleotides, the CDR3 is TGTGCCAGCAGCGCGACGGGACAGGGGAACTATGGCTACACCTTC. Its translation: CASSATGQGNYGYTF.

The sample holds many counts of this clonotype. This rearrangement joins TRBV5-1 to TRBJ1-2; no firm D call. CDR3 length equals 13 residues. V dropped 0 bases and J dropped 3 bases, with 6 bases sitting between them. In germline, CDR1 is SGHRS, CDR2 YFSETQ. CDR3 DNA sequence: TGCGCCAGCAGCTTGGAGAGGGACTATGGCTACACCTTC. Amino acid sequence: CASSLERDYGYTF.

This clonotype was counted many times. Here the CDR3 reads CASSLGGLAGINEQFF. As DNA, the CDR3 is TGTGCCAGCAGCTTAGGGGGACTAGCGGGAATCAATGAGCAGTTCTTC. The chain recombines TRBV7-7 with TRBJ2-1; 13 nucleotides line up with TRBD2. CDR1 and CDR2 from the germline V gene are SSHAT and FNYEAQ (reference sequence). The ends lost 1 base at V and 6 bases at J; junction bases unmatched: 3. This CDR3 has 16 amino acids.

This clonotype appeared a few times. The chain employs TRBV10-3 and TRBJ2-3; tentatively, D is TRBD1 (6 bases). Germline V CDR1 and CDR2: ENHRY, SYGVKD. The CDR3 length is 13 residues. Trimming cost V 7 bases and J 2 bases, with 10 bases left between them. This CDR3 reads CAITPGDTDTQYF. The CDR3 DNA reads TGTGCCATCACACCAGGGGACACAGATACGCAGTATTTT.

This clonotype was observed at least ten times. This chain uses TRBV29-1 with TRBJ2-1; the match to TRBD2 covers 7 bases. There are 17 residues in the CDR3. V shed 3 bases and J 10 bases; nucleotides not matched to a gene: 21. Germline V CDR1 and CDR2: SQVTM, ANQGSEA. CDR3 DNA: TGCAGCGTTGAGCGTGCCGTTGGGGGACTATCCCCGAGGGAGCAGTTCTTC. Protein sequence: CSVERAVGGLSPREQFF.

This rearrangement joins TRBV4-3 to TRBJ1-2; D gene ambiguous. CDR1 LGHNA and CDR2 YSLEER come from the germline V gene. Trimming left V 2 bases short and J 2 bases short, with 9 bases between. This CDR3 has 14 residues. The CDR3 DNA sequence: TGCGCCAGCAGCCAAACTACAGAGAACTATGGCTACACCTTC. Translated, it gives CASSQTTENYGYTF.

The chain joins TRBV2 to TRBJ2-5, with D possibly being TRBD2 (6 bases). This CDR3 contains 14 residues. Germline CDR1 is SNHLY and CDR2 is FYNNEI. Trimming shortened V by 8 bases and J by 2 bases, and 15 bases separated the two germline ends. The CDR3: CASGGIREQETQYF. CDR3 nucleotides: TGTGCCAGCGGAGGGATCAGAGAACAAGAGACCCAGTACTTC.

This clonotype appeared many times. The genes are TRBV2 and TRBJ2-3; maybe TRBD2 (6 bases). Germline CDR1 is SNHLY and CDR2 is FYNNEI. The ends were cut back, 0 bases at V and 2 bases at J, with 12 bases in the middle. The CDR3 is made up of 16 amino acids. Here the CDR3 reads CASSEASGTNTDTQYF. The CDR3 DNA reads TGTGCCAGCAGTGAAGCTAGCGGAACAAACACAGATACGCAGTATTTT.

This clonotype has just a few counts. The DNA for the CDR3 is TGTGCCAGTAGTATGGGGACAGGGGGCAATGAGCAGTTCTTC. Residues: CASSMGTGGNEQFF. V usage is TRBV19 and J usage is TRBJ2-1; 11 nucleotides agree with TRBD1. Trimming cost V 3 bases and J 6 bases; bases outside gene matches: 1. This CDR3 spans 14 amino acids. CDR1 and CDR2 from the germline V gene are LNHDA and SQIVND (reference sequence).

This clonotype has more than one count but fewer than ten. The rearrangement links TRBV28 to TRBJ2-5; D possibly uses TRBD1 or TRBD2 (6 bases each). Germline-derived CDR1 and CDR2 are MDHEN and SYDVKM. Trimming shortened V by 5 bases and J by 2 bases, and 12 bases separated the two germline ends. The CDR3 sequence is 14 residues long. The CDR3: CASSKGGPQETQYF. DNA for the CDR3: TGTGCCAGCAGTAAGGGGGGCCCTCAAGAGACCCAGTACTTC. Using reference TRBV28 and TRBJ2-5 for the parts outside the CDR3, the full variable domain is DVKVTQSSRYLVKRTGEKVFLECVQDMDHENMFWYRQDPGLGLRLIYFSYDVKMKEKGDIPEGYSVSREKKERFSLILESASTNQTSMYLCASSKGGPQETQYFGPGTRLLVL.

The chain links TRBV5-6 to TRBJ2-1; D ambiguous. CDR1 and CDR2 (germline): SGHDT, YYEEEE. This CDR3 contains 15 residues. The V and J ends lost 6 bases and 2 bases respectively, with 15 bases between them. The CDR3: CASNPTHGTYNEQFF. CDR3 coding DNA: TGTGCCAGCAACCCCACACACGGCACCTACAATGAGCAGTTCTTC.